Given below is one T cell receptor (beta chain) in context. Antigen: not known. The record originates from a study of T cells in localized non-small cell lung cancer. Overall study results and limits: In uninvolved adjacent lung, T cell clonality reached its highest value, exceeding tumor.

The table came from immunoSEQ multiplex PCR; TCRdb's copy has only in-frame clones and leaves some out. The sample consists of some 51,000 clones, more than 80% of them appearing once. V lost 5 bases and J lost 5; bases outside the gene matches: 4. This CDR3 spans 14 amino acids. CDR1 and CDR2 (germline): SNHLY, FYNNEI. The V and J genes are TRBV2 and TRBJ2-7; 12 positions match TRBD2. The sequence came from a woman aged 40 to 75 with stage I lung adenocarcinoma. The sequenced sample was peripheral blood, obtained before any cancer treatment. The CDR3 protein is CASSLAGGTHEQYF. In DNA form, the CDR3 reads TGTGCCAGCAGTCTAGCGGGGGGGACCCACGAGCAGTACTTC.